This TCR beta chain is drawn from a study of T cells after posttransplantation cyclophosphamide. Some clones are missing from TCRdb's copy, which holds only in-frame ones; the method was immunoSEQ multiplex PCR. The table lists around 20,000 clones, approximately 87% of them singletons, with 7.5% to 9.5% in the top ten. Study outcomes and limitations: Donor-recipient repertoire similarity was low at 1-2 months, rising over year one. TRB overlap between skin or GI tissue T cells and blood was limited. Recipient CMV seropositivity and CMV reactivation strongly tracked TRB clonality.

The CDR3 covers 16 residues. V was clipped by 1 base and J by 3 bases, with 13 bases between them. The germline V gene encodes CDR1 LNHNV and CDR2 YYDKDF (reference sequence). With respect to this clone: What it recognizes is unknown.

This clonotype was obtained from a man aged 25-40 years in good health and a related stem cell transplant donor. Sequencing was carried out using memory CD4+ T cells sorted from blood. V is TRBV15 and J is TRBJ1-5; D call uncertain. CDR3 coding DNA: TGTGCCACCAGCAGAGGGGAGAGAGGGTTCAATCAGCCCCAGCATTTT. It yields the protein CATSRGERGFNQPQHF.